This T cell receptor beta chain was identified in a study of blood T cell repertoires in COVID-19. Original processing notes: The assay estimated nucleated cells by amplifying reference gene primers. The protocol was immunoSEQ multiplex PCR, while the TCRdb copy is restricted to in-frame clones and leaves out a portion. V and J calls plus clone size are reproduced from that table; the DNA served to infer D and trimming. This table holds tens of thousands of clones, more than 80% found once. V shed 4 bases and J shed 10 bases, with 11 bases lying between them. The CDR3 has 12 amino acids. Germline CDR1 is SGHNT and CDR2 is YYREEE (reference sequence).

The receptor comes from a human donor in a cohort sampled during active COVID-19. The chain recombines TRBV5-4 with TRBJ1-4, with D hard to call. The sequencing input was peripheral blood. The DNA of the CDR3 is TGTGCCAGCAGCCAGCCCCGAGGAAAACTGTTTTTT. Protein: CASSQPRGKLFF.